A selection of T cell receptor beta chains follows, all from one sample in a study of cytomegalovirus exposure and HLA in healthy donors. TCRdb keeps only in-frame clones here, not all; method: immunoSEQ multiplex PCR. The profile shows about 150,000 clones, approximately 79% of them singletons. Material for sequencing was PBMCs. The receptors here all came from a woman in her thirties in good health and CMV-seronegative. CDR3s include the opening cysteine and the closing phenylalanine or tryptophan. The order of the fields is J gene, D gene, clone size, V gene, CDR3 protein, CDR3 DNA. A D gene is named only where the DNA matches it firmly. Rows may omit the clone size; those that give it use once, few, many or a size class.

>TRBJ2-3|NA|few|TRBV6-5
CASTKGLVADTQYF
TGTGCCAGCACTAAGGGGTTGGTGGCAGATACGCAGTATTTT
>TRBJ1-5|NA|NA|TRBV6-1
CASRSRVGNQPQHF
TGTGCCAGCAGATCCAGGGTAGGCAATCAGCCCCAGCATTTT
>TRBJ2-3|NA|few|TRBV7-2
CASSLAGSPGSTDTQYF
TGTGCCAGCAGCTTAGCGGGCTCTCCAGGGAGCACAGATACGCAGTATTTT
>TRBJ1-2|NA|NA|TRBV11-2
CASSRDYRVEEVYTF
TGTGCCAGCAGCAGGGACTACAGGGTGGAGGAGGTCTACACCTTC
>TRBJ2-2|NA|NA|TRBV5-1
CASSTTATGELFF
TGCGCCAGCAGCACTACTGCGACCGGGGAGCTGTTTTTT
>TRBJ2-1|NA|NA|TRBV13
CASSSLEGTSSYNEQFF
TGTGCCAGCAGCTCGCTAGAGGGGACAAGCTCCTACAATGAGCAGTTCTTC
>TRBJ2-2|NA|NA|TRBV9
CASRGWERIRGTGELFF
TGTGCCAGCAGGGGCTGGGAACGGATCAGGGGCACCGGGGAGCTGTTTTTT
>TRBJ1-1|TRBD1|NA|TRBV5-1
CASSLGTGVDEAFF
TGCGCCAGCAGCTTGGGGACAGGCGTGGATGAAGCTTTCTTT
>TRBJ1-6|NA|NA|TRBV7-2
CASSFSRGNSPLHF
TGTGCCAGCAGCTTCTCCCGGGGTAATTCACCCCTCCACTTT
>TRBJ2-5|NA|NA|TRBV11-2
CASGLQETQYF
TGTGCCAGCGGACTACAAGAGACCCAGTACTTC
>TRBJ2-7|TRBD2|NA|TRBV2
CASSRLAGAYEQYF
TGTGCCAGCAGTCGACTAGCGGGGGCCTACGAGCAGTACTTC
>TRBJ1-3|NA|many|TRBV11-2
CASSLGRGLSGNTIYF
TGTGCCAGCAGCTTAGGTCGGGGGTTATCTGGAAACACCATATATTTT
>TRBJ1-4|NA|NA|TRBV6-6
CASSGLSGVNEKLFF
TGTGCCAGCAGTGGTCTGAGCGGGGTAAATGAAAAACTGTTTTTT
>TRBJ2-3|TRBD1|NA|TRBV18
CASSGVLRQGWTDTQYF
TGTGCCAGCTCAGGTGTCCTGAGACAGGGTTGGACAGATACGCAGTATTTT
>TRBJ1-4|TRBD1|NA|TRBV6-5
CASSYGTGDEKLFF
TGTGCCAGCAGTTACGGGACAGGGGATGAAAAACTGTTTTTT
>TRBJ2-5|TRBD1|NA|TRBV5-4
CASSSKGGQGGKTQYF
TGTGCCAGCAGCTCCAAGGGGGGACAGGGTGGAAAGACCCAGTACTTC
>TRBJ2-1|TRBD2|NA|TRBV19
CASSSGPGTSDPNEQFF
TGTGCCAGTAGTTCAGGCCCCGGGACTAGCGACCCGAATGAGCAGTTCTTC
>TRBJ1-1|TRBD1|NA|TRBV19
CASSTWVRDSFVNTEAFF
TGTGCCAGTAGTACATGGGTCCGGGACAGCTTTGTTAACACTGAAGCTTTCTTT
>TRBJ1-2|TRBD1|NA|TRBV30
CAWSRQGPQLGYTF
TGTGCCTGGAGTAGACAGGGTCCCCAATTAGGCTACACCTTC
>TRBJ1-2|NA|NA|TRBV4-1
CASSQEGGAGRLKSNYGYTF
TGCGCCAGCAGCCAAGAGGGTGGGGCGGGACGGCTAAAATCTAACTATGGCTACACCTTC
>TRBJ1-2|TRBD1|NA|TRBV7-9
CASSPGTASNYGYTF
TGTGCCAGCAGCCCAGGGACAGCGTCAAACTATGGCTACACCTTC
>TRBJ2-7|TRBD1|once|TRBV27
CASSKDTGVIHHEQYF
TGTGCCAGCAGCAAGGACACAGGGGTCATTCACCACGAGCAGTACTTC
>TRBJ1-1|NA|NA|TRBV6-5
CASSYSRGALNTEAFF
TGTGCCAGCAGTTATAGTCGGGGGGCATTGAACACTGAAGCTTTCTTT
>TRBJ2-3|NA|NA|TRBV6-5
CASSYARTDTQYF
TGTGCCAGCAGTTACGCTAGAACAGATACGCAGTATTTT
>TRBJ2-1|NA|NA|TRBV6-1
CASSQWANEQFF
TGTGCCAGCAGTCAATGGGCCAATGAGCAGTTCTTC
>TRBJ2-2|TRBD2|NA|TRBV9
CASSVLSGGHNTGELFF
TGTGCCAGCAGCGTCTTAAGCGGGGGGCACAACACCGGGGAGCTGTTTTTT
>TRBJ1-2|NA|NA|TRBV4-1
CASSQAGGARFDYGYTF
TGCGCCAGCAGCCAAGCCGGAGGGGCGCGGTTTGACTATGGCTACACCTTC
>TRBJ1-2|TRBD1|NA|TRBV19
CASSIRQGQGYTF
TGTGCCAGTAGTATCCGACAGGGTCAAGGCTACACCTTC
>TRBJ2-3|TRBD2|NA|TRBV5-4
CASSPHISGGADTQYF
TGTGCCAGCAGCCCTCACATCAGCGGGGGTGCAGATACGCAGTATTTT
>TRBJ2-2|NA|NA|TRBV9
CASSTYYPGELFF
TGTGCCAGCAGCACCTATTACCCCGGGGAGCTGTTTTTT
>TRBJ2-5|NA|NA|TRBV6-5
CASSRGETQYF
TGTGCCAGCAGCCGCGGAGAGACCCAGTACTTC
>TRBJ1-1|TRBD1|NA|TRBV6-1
CASSGTGVFTEAFF
TGTGCCAGCAGCGGTACAGGGGTATTTACTGAAGCTTTCTTT
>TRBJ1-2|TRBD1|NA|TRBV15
CATSRPLGQGDGYTF
TGTGCCACCAGCAGACCGTTGGGACAGGGGGATGGCTACACCTTC
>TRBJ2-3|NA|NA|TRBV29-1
CSVDPTTGGFHTDTQYF
TGCAGCGTTGATCCTACAACTGGGGGGTTTCACACAGATACGCAGTATTTT
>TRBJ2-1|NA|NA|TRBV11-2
CASSSPPSRENNEQFF
TGTGCCAGCAGCTCGCCACCCTCCCGGGAAAACAATGAGCAGTTCTTC